This T cell receptor (beta chain) was obtained from a study of identical twins. In germline, CDR1 is MNHEY, CDR2 SVGEGT. The CDR3 covers 18 residues. The germline V and J ends were trimmed by 7 bases and 0 bases, with 19 bases remaining between them. MiXCR, applied by TCRdb to the 5' RACE reads, yields one record per CDR3 protein. The sample gives 690,000 or so distinct CDR3 sequences, 6% to 6.5% of which show up once; 1.5% to 2% is in the top ten. This clonotype has more than one count but fewer than ten. The target antigen is unknown. Whole-study results and caveats: Donors were not followed over many years; analysis was cross-sectional.

The origin of this receptor is a man younger than 35 in good health. Sequencing was done on a sample of naive T cells sorted from blood. The chain employs TRBV6-2 or TRBV6-3 and TRBJ2-6, with D maybe TRBD2 (5 bases). CDR3 region: CASTGFKDGNSGANVLTF. In DNA form, the CDR3 reads TGTGCCAGCACCGGGTTTAAGGACGGGAACTCTGGGGCCAACGTCCTGACTTTC.